Listed below are T cell receptor beta chains from one sample, sequenced in a study of vaccination and CD4 T cells after COVID-19. No antigen is known for these receptors. TCRdb passed the PCR reads through MiXCR, listing each CDR3 protein once. This sample carries about 6,500 distinct CDR3 sequences, 18% of them seen once, and the ten largest clones take roughly 20%. The sample consisted of CD4+ T cells from blood, cultured in vitro. The receptors stem from a human donor who had recovered from COVID-19. The CDR3 runs from the conserved cysteine through the conserved F or W. D genes are given only for firm matches. Where a row states a size, it is once, few, many or the class of an expanded clone; other rows omit it.

abundance,j_gene,d_gene,v_gene,CDR3aa,CDR3nt
-,TRBJ1-4,-,TRBV6-5,CASSSSGVGEKLFF,TGTGCCAGCAGTTCCTCAGGGGTTGGGGAAAAACTGTTTTTT
few,TRBJ1-1,-,TRBV4-2,CASSQGKQVGTDTEAFF,TGTGCCAGCAGCCAAGGGAAACAGGTGGGGACGGATACTGAAGCTTTCTTT
medium-sized,TRBJ1-2,-,TRBV15,CATSRQIGGPSYGYTF,TGTGCCACCAGCAGACAAATCGGGGGGCCAAGCTATGGCTACACCTTC
-,TRBJ2-5,TRBD2,TRBV7-2,CASRRGGLEGGETQYF,TGTGCCAGCAGAAGGGGGGGACTAGAGGGGGGAGAGACCCAGTACTTC
few,TRBJ2-1,TRBD1,TRBV9,CASSLRQGAWANEQFF,TGTGCCAGCAGCCTTAGACAGGGGGCGTGGGCCAATGAGCAGTTCTTC
few,TRBJ2-7,TRBD1,TRBV20-1,CSAFGQGANEQYF,TGCAGTGCTTTCGGACAGGGGGCCAACGAGCAGTACTTC
-,TRBJ2-1,TRBD2,TRBV11-2,CASSSSGTYNEQFF,TGTGCCAGCAGCTCTAGCGGGACCTACAATGAGCAGTTCTTC
medium-sized,TRBJ1-5,-,TRBV20-1,CSASPDSKEPQHF,TGCAGTGCCTCGCCGGACTCTAAGGAGCCCCAGCATTTT
few,TRBJ1-1,TRBD1,TRBV29-1,CSVEVRGRKGTEAFF,TGCAGCGTTGAAGTCAGGGGGCGGAAAGGGACTGAAGCTTTCTTT
-,TRBJ2-4,-,TRBV19,CASSSGQGAKNIQYF,TGTGCCAGTAGTTCTGGCCAGGGGGCCAAAAACATTCAGTACTTC
few,TRBJ2-5,-,TRBV6-2/TRBV6-3,CAGGAGETQYF,TGTGCAGGGGGGGCCGGCGAGACCCAGTACTTC
few,TRBJ2-1,TRBD2,TRBV20-1,CSARDTSGGRNEQFF,TGCAGTGCTAGAGATACTAGCGGGGGGAGGAATGAGCAGTTCTTC
-,TRBJ2-3,TRBD2,TRBV30,CAWSVSGRPDTQYF,TGTGCCTGGAGTGTAAGCGGGAGACCAGATACGCAGTATTTT
medium-sized,TRBJ1-6,TRBD1,TRBV20-1,CSATGTGGNNSPLHF,TGCAGTGCTACCGGGACAGGGGGAAATAATTCACCCCTCCACTTT
medium-sized,TRBJ1-6,-,TRBV6-5,CASSSVDNSPLHF,TGTGCCAGCAGTTCCGTGGACAATTCACCCCTCCACTTT
-,TRBJ2-7,-,TRBV6-5,CASSYRSLSYEQYF,TGTGCCAGCAGTTACCGGTCCTTATCCTACGAGCAGTACTTC
-,TRBJ2-7,-,TRBV4-1,CASSQGSASHSYEQYF,TGCGCCAGCAGCCAAGGTTCGGCTAGCCACTCCTACGAGCAGTACTTC
few,TRBJ2-5,-,TRBV11-2,CASSLAETQYF,TGTGCCAGCAGCTTAGCAGAGACCCAGTACTTC
-,TRBJ2-7,TRBD1,TRBV3-1,CASSQTRGQGEQYF,TGTGCCAGCAGCCAAACCCGGGGACAGGGCGAGCAGTACTTC
medium-sized,TRBJ1-6,-,TRBV12-3/TRBV12-4,CASSLRGGDNSPLHF,TGTGCCAGCAGTTTAAGGGGAGGGGATAATTCACCCCTCCACTTT
medium-sized,TRBJ1-5,-,TRBV20-1,CSARRIGQPQHF,TGCAGTGCTAGAAGAATCGGGCAGCCCCAGCATTTT
-,TRBJ2-7,TRBD2,TRBV6-1,CASSERVAGGYEQYF,TGTGCCAGCAGTGAAAGGGTAGCGGGGGGCTACGAGCAGTACTTC
medium-sized,TRBJ2-5,-,TRBV7-2,CASSLSRGQETQYF,TGTGCCAGCAGCTTGTCCCGGGGCCAAGAGACCCAGTACTTC
-,TRBJ2-3,-,TRBV19,CASSPRRSPTDTQYF,TGTGCCAGTAGCCCCCGGAGGAGCCCCACAGATACGCAGTATTTT
-,TRBJ2-3,-,TRBV5-8,CASSTRQGLTTDTQYF,TGTGCCAGCAGCACCCGACAGGGACTGACCACAGATACGCAGTATTTT
medium-sized,TRBJ1-6,-,TRBV7-2,CASSLGQGSRIGSPLHF,TGTGCCAGCAGCCTCGGTCAAGGCAGTAGAATTGGGTCACCCCTCCACTTT
once,TRBJ1-2,-,TRBV6-2/TRBV6-3,CASSYSMGNYGYTF,TGTGCCAGCAGTTACTCGATGGGGAACTATGGCTACACCTTC
medium-sized,TRBJ1-5,TRBD1,TRBV6-1,CASTADRASNQPQHF,TGTGCCAGCACTGCAGACAGGGCTAGCAATCAGCCCCAGCATTTT
few,TRBJ2-7,-,TRBV28,CASSFSGFPQTYEQYF,TGTGCCAGCAGTTTTTCGGGTTTTCCCCAGACCTACGAGCAGTACTTC
few,TRBJ2-5,TRBD1,TRBV5-1,CASSLRDSQRWAPQETQYF,TGCGCCAGCAGCCTCCGGGACAGTCAAAGGTGGGCTCCCCAAGAGACCCAGTACTTC
-,TRBJ2-5,-,TRBV9,CASSAGHVQETQYF,TGTGCCAGCAGCGCCGGACACGTCCAAGAGACCCAGTACTTC
few,TRBJ1-1,-,TRBV10-2,CASSEQGSTEAFF,TGCGCCAGCAGTGAGCAGGGTTCCACTGAAGCTTTCTTT
-,TRBJ1-6,-,TRBV28,CASSGEINSPLHF,TGTGCCAGCAGTGGGGAGATCAATTCACCCCTCCACTTT
few,TRBJ2-4,TRBD2,TRBV19,CASTPSGRASRNIQYF,TGTGCCAGTACCCCTAGCGGGAGGGCTAGTCGAAACATTCAGTACTTC
once,TRBJ1-1,-,TRBV10-3,CAIGETRVGTEAFF,TGTGCCATCGGTGAGACCAGGGTTGGCACTGAAGCTTTCTTT
-,TRBJ1-1,TRBD1,TRBV3-1,CASSPRQGSGTEAFF,TGTGCCAGCAGCCCCCGACAGGGAAGTGGCACTGAAGCTTTCTTT
once,TRBJ2-5,-,TRBV14,CASSHSETQYF,TGTGCCAGCAGCCACTCGGAGACCCAGTACTTC
few,TRBJ1-2,-,TRBV19,CASSIMGANYGYTF,TGTGCCAGTAGTATAATGGGAGCTAACTATGGCTACACCTTC
-,TRBJ2-1,-,TRBV20-1,CSASYTNYDEQFF,TGCAGTGCTAGCTACACAAACTACGATGAGCAGTTCTTC
few,TRBJ1-5,-,TRBV6-2/TRBV6-3,CASTQEGGSQPQHF,TGTGCCAGCACCCAGGAGGGGGGGAGTCAGCCCCAGCATTTT
few,TRBJ1-4,TRBD1,TRBV6-1,CASRLQGARGEKLFF,TGTGCCAGCAGACTACAGGGGGCGCGGGGGGAAAAACTGTTTTTT
medium-sized,TRBJ2-4,-,TRBV19,CASSMVQGNIQYF,TGTGCCAGTAGTATGGTCCAGGGGAACATTCAGTACTTC
-,TRBJ1-2,-,TRBV7-2,CASSLTVTYGYTF,TGTGCCAGCAGCTTGACAGTAACCTATGGCTACACCTTC
few,TRBJ1-2,-,TRBV11-2,CASSLGAITNYGYTF,TGTGCCAGCAGCTTAGGGGCCATAACTAACTATGGCTACACCTTC
few,TRBJ2-7,TRBD1,TRBV2,CASREGQGRVWDF,TGTGCCAGCAGGGAGGGACAGGGTAGAGTTTGGGACTTC
few,TRBJ2-7,-,TRBV15,CATSSPREFYEQYF,TGTGCCACCAGCAGCCCTAGGGAGTTCTACGAGCAGTACTTC